These T cell receptor beta chains were read from a single sample in a study of blood T cell repertoires in COVID-19. Libraries were prepared by immunoSEQ multiplex PCR; TCRdb keeps only in-frame clonotypes and omits some of them. The sample yields 330,000 or so clones, about 88% seen once. Sequenced material: PBMCs or T cells enriched from blood (not recorded which). The source is a woman under 40 who had been exposed to COVID-19. Each CDR3 is given with its conserved first and last residue. A D gene is named only where the DNA matches it firmly. Clone size appears in some rows only: once, few, many, or a class for an expanded clone.

TRBJ2-1 TRBD2 . TRBV5-1 CASIPLAGGLSEQFF
TRBJ2-6 . . TRBV27 CASTSGSGANVLTF
TRBJ1-2 TRBD1 . TRBV6-1 CASSELPRTGEGYTF
TRBJ2-1 TRBD2 . TRBV2 CASRDITSASSYNEQFF
TRBJ1-2 . few TRBV11-2 CASPGVHYGYTF
TRBJ1-4 . . TRBV10-3 CAISESNGGEKLFF
TRBJ1-6 TRBD1 . TRBV30 CAWGGQAYSPLHF
TRBJ2-7 TRBD1 once TRBV5-4 CASSPGQGGLYEQYF
TRBJ2-7 . . TRBV29-1 CSVEGLSTYEQYF
TRBJ2-7 TRBD1 . TRBV3-1/TRBV3-2 CASSQEALRPRDRGWGQYF
TRBJ1-4 . . TRBV29-1 CSVENLGGPGREKLFF
TRBJ1-3 . . TRBV15 CATSRDSAGNTIYF
TRBJ2-5 . . TRBV7-6 CASSPTTRVEETQYF
TRBJ1-5 . . TRBV5-6 CASSRPWKGDTQPQHF
TRBJ1-1 TRBD1 . TRBV12-3/TRBV12-4 CASWGTGATEAFF
TRBJ2-1 TRBD1 . TRBV15 CATSRRDRGAYNEQFF
TRBJ1-2 TRBD1 . TRBV28 CASTPGGPQKGYTF
TRBJ1-5 TRBD1 . TRBV27 CASSSLQGVHQPQHF
TRBJ2-5 TRBD1 . TRBV5-8 CASSLGQGQETQYF
TRBJ2-7 TRBD2 once TRBV29-1 CSVESSGSSYEQYF
TRBJ2-7 . . TRBV28 CASIADHEQYF
TRBJ2-1 TRBD2 . TRBV18 CASSPRTSSGNEQFF
TRBJ2-5 . . TRBV14 CASSQDSEQETQYF
TRBJ2-5 TRBD2 . TRBV15 CATSRGETSGISETQYF